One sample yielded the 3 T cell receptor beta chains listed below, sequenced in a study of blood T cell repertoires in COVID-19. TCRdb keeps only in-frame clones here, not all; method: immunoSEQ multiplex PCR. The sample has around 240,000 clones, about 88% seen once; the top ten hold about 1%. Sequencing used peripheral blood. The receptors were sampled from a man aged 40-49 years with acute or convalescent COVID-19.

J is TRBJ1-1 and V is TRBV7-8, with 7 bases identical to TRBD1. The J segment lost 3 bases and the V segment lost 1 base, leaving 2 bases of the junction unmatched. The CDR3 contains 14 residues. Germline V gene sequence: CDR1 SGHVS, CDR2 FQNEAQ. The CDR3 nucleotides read TGTGCCAGCAGCTTAGGACAGGGCCACACTGAAGCTTTCTTT. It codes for CASSLGQGHTEAFF.

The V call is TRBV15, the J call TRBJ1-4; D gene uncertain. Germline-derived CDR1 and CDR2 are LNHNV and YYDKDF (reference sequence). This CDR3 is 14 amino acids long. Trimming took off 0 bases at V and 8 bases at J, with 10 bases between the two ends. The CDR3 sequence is CATSRDGVNEKLFF. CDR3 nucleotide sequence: TGTGCCACCAGCAGAGATGGAGTTAACGAAAAACTGTTTTTT.

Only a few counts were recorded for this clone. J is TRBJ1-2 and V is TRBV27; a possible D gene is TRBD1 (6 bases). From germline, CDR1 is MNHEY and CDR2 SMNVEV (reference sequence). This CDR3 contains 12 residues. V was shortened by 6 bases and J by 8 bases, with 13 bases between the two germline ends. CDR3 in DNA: TGTGCCAGCAGAACGAACAGGGTCGGCTACACCTTC. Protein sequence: CASRTNRVGYTF.